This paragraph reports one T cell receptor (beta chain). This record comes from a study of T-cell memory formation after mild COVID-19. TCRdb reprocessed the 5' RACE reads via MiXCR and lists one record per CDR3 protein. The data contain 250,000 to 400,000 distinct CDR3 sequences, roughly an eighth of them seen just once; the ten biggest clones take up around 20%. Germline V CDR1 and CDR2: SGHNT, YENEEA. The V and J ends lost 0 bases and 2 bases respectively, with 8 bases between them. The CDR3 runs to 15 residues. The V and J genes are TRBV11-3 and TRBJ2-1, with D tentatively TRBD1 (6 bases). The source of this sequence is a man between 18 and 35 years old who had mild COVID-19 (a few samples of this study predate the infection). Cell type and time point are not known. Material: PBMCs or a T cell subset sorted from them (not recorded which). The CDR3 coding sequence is TGTGCCAGCAGCTTAGAACAGGGCCCCTACAATGAGCAGTTCTTC. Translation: CASSLEQGPYNEQFF.